Sequencing of this T cell receptor beta chain was carried out in a study of blood T cell repertoires in COVID-19. This clone was picked up one time. TCRdb's table, derived via immunoSEQ multiplex PCR, lists solely in-frame clones and lacks some. This table has over 120,000 clones, roughly 90% appearing once. V dropped 3 bases and J dropped 2; count of bases not matched to a gene: 6. This CDR3 comprises 17 residues. In germline, CDR1 is KGHSH, CDR2 LQKENI. The sequenced sample consisted of peripheral blood. The sequence derives from a woman aged 50 to 60 with acute or convalescent COVID-19. This chain uses TRBV18 with TRBJ2-3; 12 nucleotides agree with TRBD2. The CDR3 spells CASSPLGLAGNTDTQYF. The CDR3 nucleotides read TGTGCCAGCTCACCTCTCGGACTAGCGGGGAACACAGATACGCAGTATTTT. The variable domain in full, completed from reference TRBV18 and TRBJ2-3, reads NAGVMQNPRHLVRRRGQEARLRCSPMKGHSHVYWYRQLPEEGLKFMVYLQKENIIDESGMPKERFSAEFPKEGPSILRIQQVVRGDSAAYFCASSPLGLAGNTDTQYFGPGTRLTVL.